This TCR beta chain comes out of a study of blood T cells in healthy people across ages. In the study overall: About one barcoded beta molecule per two T cells was the capture yield of template switching. Regarding the study as a whole: Age brought a roughly linear fall in TCR beta diversity measured per million T cells.

The CDR3 spans 15 residues. With 3 bases removed from V and 1 base from J, the gap between germline ends came to 10 bases. The sample, roughly 9.5 milliliters of peripheral blood, was drawn from each donor. Isolation per sample recovered at least 7 million PBMCs. The table lists this clonotype with many counts. What it binds is unknown. A J-beta primer mix and a sample-barcoded 5' primer were used in a second PCR of about 7 to 12 cycles. Via MiXCR, TCRdb re-called the 5' RACE reads, giving one row per CDR3 protein. The data hold approximately 680,000 distinct CDR3 sequences, with approximately 30% observed a single time.

The V call is TRBV12-3 or TRBV12-4, the J call TRBJ1-5, with D unclear. The sequenced sample was blood. This clonotype was obtained from a woman older than 75 in good health. DNA for the CDR3: TGTGCCAGCAGTTTCCGCCGCGGGAGCAATCAGCCCCAGCATTTT. Translated: CASSFRRGSNQPQHF.